One T cell receptor beta chain is described in this entry. Antigen: not known. Compared with germline, one end of the junction differs, possibly owing to a read error. The data derive from a study of glioma-infiltrating T cells. Study background: Presurgical dexamethasone in glioma patients lasted six or fewer days.

The CDR3 is made up of 13 amino acids. Looked up from germline, CDR1 is DFQATT and CDR2 is SNEGSKA (reference sequence). Study-wide points: Signature shared blood CDR3 motifs were enriched in low-divergence and depleted in high-divergence patients. Above-expected tissue-blood divergence occurred in all gliomas, most in low-grade ones.

Amplification of TCR alpha and beta CDR3 regions from RNA used iRepertoire nested multiplex PCR. TCRdb recomputed calls from the multiplex PCR reads with MiXCR, one row per CDR3 protein. Of around 390,000 distinct CDR3 sequences listed, 35% to 45% are singletons. This rearrangement joins TRBV20-1 to TRBJ1-1; a possible D gene is TRBD1 (6 bases). The sequenced sample was glioma tissue, nonneoplastic brain tissue, or PBMCs (not recorded which). The origin of this receptor is a human donor with low-grade glioma or glioblastoma, undergoing nonglioma brain surgery, or in good health (not recorded which). The CDR3 reads CSAQGGGRTEALF. CDR3 sequence (DNA): TGCAGTGCTCAAGGGGGGGGGCGGACTGAAGCTCTCTTT.